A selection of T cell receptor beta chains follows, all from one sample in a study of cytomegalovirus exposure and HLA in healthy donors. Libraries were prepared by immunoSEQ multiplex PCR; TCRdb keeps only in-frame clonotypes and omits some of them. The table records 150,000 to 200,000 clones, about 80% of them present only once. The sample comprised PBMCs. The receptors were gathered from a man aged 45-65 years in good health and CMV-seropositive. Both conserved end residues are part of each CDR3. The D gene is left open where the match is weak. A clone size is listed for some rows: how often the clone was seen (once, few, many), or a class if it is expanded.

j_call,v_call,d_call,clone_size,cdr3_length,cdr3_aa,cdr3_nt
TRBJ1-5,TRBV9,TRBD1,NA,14,CASGQAGGGQPQHF,TGTGCCAGCGGACAGGCAGGGGGTGGCCAGCCCCAGCATTTT
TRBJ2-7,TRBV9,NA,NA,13,CASGHGSSYEQYF,TGTGCCAGCGGGCACGGGAGCTCCTACGAGCAGTACTTC
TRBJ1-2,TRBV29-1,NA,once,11,CSVGARYGYTF,TGCAGCGTTGGGGCAAGATATGGCTACACCTTC
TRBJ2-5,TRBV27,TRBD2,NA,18,CASSLHPLSGGPRETQYF,TGTGCCAGCAGTTTACACCCCCTTAGCGGGGGGCCCCGGGAGACCCAGTACTTC
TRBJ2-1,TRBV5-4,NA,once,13,CASTRDSHNEQFF,TGTGCCAGCACCCGGGACTCCCACAATGAGCAGTTCTTC
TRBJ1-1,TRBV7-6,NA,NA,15,CASSLEGGEDTEAFF,TGTGCCAGCAGCTTAGAGGGGGGGGAGGACACTGAAGCTTTCTTT
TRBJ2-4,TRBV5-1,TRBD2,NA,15,CASSLGASGGRVQYF,TGCGCCAGCAGCTTGGGAGCTAGCGGGGGAAGAGTTCAGTACTTC
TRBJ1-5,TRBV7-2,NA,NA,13,CASSLFRDQPQHF,TGTGCCAGCAGCTTATTTCGGGATCAGCCCCAGCATTTT
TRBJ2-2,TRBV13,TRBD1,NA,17,CASSAYQGGANTGELFF,TGTGCCAGCAGCGCCTACCAAGGGGGCGCGAACACCGGGGAGCTGTTTTTT
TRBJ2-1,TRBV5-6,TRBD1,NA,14,CASSLGQGYNEQFF,TGTGCCAGCAGCTTAGGACAGGGGTACAATGAGCAGTTCTTC
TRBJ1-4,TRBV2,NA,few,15,CASSEKGATNEKLFF,TGTGCCAGCAGTGAAAAGGGGGCAACTAATGAAAAACTGTTTTTT
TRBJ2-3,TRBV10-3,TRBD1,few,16,CAISDPGQGASDTQYF,TGTGCCATCAGTGACCCAGGACAGGGTGCCTCAGATACGCAGTATTTT
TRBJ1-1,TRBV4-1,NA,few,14,CASSQDHEGSEAFF,TGCGCCAGCAGCCAAGATCACGAGGGTTCTGAAGCTTTCTTT
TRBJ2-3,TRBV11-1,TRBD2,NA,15,CASSFSGSSTDTQYF,TGTGCCAGCAGCTTTAGCGGGTCTAGCACAGATACGCAGTATTTT
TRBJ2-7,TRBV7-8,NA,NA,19,CASSLVSFIGGRFSHEQYF,TGTGCCAGCAGCTTAGTTTCCTTTATCGGGGGGCGATTCAGCCACGAGCAGTACTTC
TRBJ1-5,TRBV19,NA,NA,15,CASRVRGEGNQPQHF,TGTGCCAGTAGGGTCAGGGGTGAAGGCAATCAGCCCCAGCATTTT
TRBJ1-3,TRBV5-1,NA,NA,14,CASSRGGPGNTIYF,TGCGCCAGCAGCCGCGGAGGACCTGGAAACACCATATATTTT
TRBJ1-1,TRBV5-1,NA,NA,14,CASSFRGSNTEAFF,TGCGCCAGCAGCTTTAGGGGATCGAACACTGAAGCTTTCTTT
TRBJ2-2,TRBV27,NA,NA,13,CASSTTPTGELFF,TGTGCCAGCAGTACCACACCAACCGGGGAGCTGTTTTTT
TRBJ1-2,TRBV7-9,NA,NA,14,CASSLEVSNYGYTF,TGTGCCAGCAGCTTAGAAGTCAGTAACTATGGCTACACCTTC
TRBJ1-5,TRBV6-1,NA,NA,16,CASSERYHLDNQPQHF,TGTGCCAGCAGTGAAAGGTATCACCTAGACAATCAGCCCCAGCATTTT
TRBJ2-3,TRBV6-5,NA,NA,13,CASSSDKLDTQYF,TGTGCCAGCAGCTCGGACAAATTAGATACGCAGTATTTT
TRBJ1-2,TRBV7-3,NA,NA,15,CASSPGRATNYGYTF,TGTGCCAGCAGCCCAGGCAGGGCCACTAACTATGGCTACACCTTC
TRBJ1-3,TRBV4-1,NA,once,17,CASSQASGPHSGNTIYF,TGCGCCAGCAGCCAAGCATCTGGGCCACACTCTGGAAACACCATATATTTT
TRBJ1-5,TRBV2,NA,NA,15,CASSELATSNQPQHF,TGTGCCAGCAGTGAACTGGCAACTAGCAATCAGCCCCAGCATTTT
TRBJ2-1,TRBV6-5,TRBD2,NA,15,CASSYSSGGAHEQFF,TGTGCCAGCAGTTACTCAAGCGGGGGGGCACATGAGCAGTTCTTC
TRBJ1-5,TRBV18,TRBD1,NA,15,CASSPDRVGNQPQHF,TGTGCCAGCTCACCTGACAGGGTTGGCAATCAGCCCCAGCATTTT
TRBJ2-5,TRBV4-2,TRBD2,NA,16,CASSQEPSGNQETQYF,TGTGCCAGCAGCCAAGAGCCTAGCGGGAATCAAGAGACCCAGTACTTC
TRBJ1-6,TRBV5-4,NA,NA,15,CASSPGILYNSPLHF,TGTGCCAGCAGCCCGGGGATCCTTTATAATTCACCCCTCCACTTT
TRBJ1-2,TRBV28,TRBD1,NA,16,CASSPTGQGIVYGYTF,TGTGCCAGCAGTCCTACAGGACAGGGGATAGTCTATGGCTACACCTTC
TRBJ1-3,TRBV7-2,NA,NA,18,CASSIRAPSAFSGNTIYF,TGTGCCAGCAGCATTCGAGCTCCGAGCGCCTTCTCTGGAAACACCATATATTTT
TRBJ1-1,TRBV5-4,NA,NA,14,CASTPGGLNTEAFF,TGTGCCAGCACCCCGGGGGGACTGAACACTGAAGCTTTCTTT
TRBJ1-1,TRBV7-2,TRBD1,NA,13,CASKGQGASGAFF,TGTGCCAGCAAAGGACAGGGGGCGAGTGGAGCTTTCTTT
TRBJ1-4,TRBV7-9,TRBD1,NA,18,CASSTRDRGFSTNEKLFF,TGTGCCAGCAGCACCCGGGACAGGGGGTTTTCGACTAATGAAAAACTGTTTTTT
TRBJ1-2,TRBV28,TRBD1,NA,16,CASSLSGQVPRVGYTF,TGTGCCAGCAGTTTATCGGGACAGGTCCCCAGAGTCGGCTACACCTTC
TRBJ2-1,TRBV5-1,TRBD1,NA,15,CASSSTGALYNEQFF,TGCGCCAGCAGCTCTACAGGGGCCCTCTACAATGAGCAGTTCTTC
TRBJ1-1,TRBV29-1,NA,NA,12,CSVGQTNTEAFF,TGCAGCGTTGGACAGACGAACACTGAAGCTTTCTTT
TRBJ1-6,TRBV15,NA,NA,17,CATSRGPLGRGNSPLHF,TGTGCCACCAGCAGAGGGCCCCTCGGCAGGGGAAATTCACCCCTCCACTTT
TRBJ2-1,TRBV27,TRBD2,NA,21,CASSLFPWTSGGLSSYNEQFF,TGTGCCAGCAGTTTATTTCCCTGGACTAGCGGGGGCCTTAGCTCCTACAATGAGCAGTTCTTC
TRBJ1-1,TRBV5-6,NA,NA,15,CASSLAGTMNTEAFF,TGTGCCAGCAGCTTGGCCGGGACAATGAACACTGAAGCTTTCTTT
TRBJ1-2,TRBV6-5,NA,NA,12,CASRDMGDGYTF,TGTGCCAGCCGTGACATGGGCGATGGCTACACCTTC
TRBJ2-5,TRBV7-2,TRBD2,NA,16,CASSQGGGGAWETQYF,TGTGCCAGCAGCCAAGGAGGCGGGGGGGCTTGGGAGACCCAGTACTTC
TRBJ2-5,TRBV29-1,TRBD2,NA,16,CSVFASSGAFQETQYF,TGCAGCGTTTTCGCCTCTAGCGGGGCCTTTCAAGAGACCCAGTACTTC
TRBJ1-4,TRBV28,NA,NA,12,CASTGQRMEPFF,TGTGCCAGCACCGGCCAGAGGATGGAACCGTTTTTT
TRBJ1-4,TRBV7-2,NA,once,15,CASSFQGSAGEKLFF,TGTGCCAGCAGCTTTCAAGGGTCGGCGGGTGAAAAACTGTTTTTT
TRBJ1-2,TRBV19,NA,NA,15,CASSISLGGLYGYTF,TGTGCCAGTAGTATTTCTTTGGGCGGACTGTATGGCTACACCTTC
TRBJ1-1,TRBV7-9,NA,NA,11,CASSGGTEAFF,TGTGCCAGCAGCGGCGGAACTGAAGCTTTCTTT
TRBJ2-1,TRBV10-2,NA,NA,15,CASSSGLISIGEQFF,TGCGCCAGCAGTTCGGGGTTGATTAGTATAGGTGAGCAGTTCTTC
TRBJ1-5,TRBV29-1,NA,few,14,CSVAQVNSNQPQHF,TGCAGCGTTGCTCAGGTTAATAGCAATCAGCCCCAGCATTTT
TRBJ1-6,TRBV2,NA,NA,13,CASSAGPNSPLHF,TGTGCCAGCAGTGCAGGGCCTAATTCACCCCTCCACTTT
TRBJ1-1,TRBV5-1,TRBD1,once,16,CASSNTDRALLTEAFF,TGCGCCAGCAGCAATACGGACAGGGCGTTGCTGACTGAAGCTTTCTTT
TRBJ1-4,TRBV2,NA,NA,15,CASRGQPATNEKLFF,TGTGCCAGCAGAGGACAACCAGCAACTAATGAAAAACTGTTTTTT
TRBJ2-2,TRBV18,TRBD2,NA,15,CASSPASGVTGELFF,TGTGCCAGCTCACCGGCTAGCGGGGTCACCGGGGAGCTGTTTTTT
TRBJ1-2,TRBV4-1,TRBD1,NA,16,CASSQTPGQGRDGYTF,TGCGCCAGCAGCCAGACACCGGGACAGGGGAGGGATGGCTACACCTTC
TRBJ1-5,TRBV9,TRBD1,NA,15,CASSAGTGGWQPQHF,TGTGCCAGCAGCGCCGGGACAGGGGGCTGGCAGCCCCAGCATTTT
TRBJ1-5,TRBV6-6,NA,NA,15,CASSPTLYSNQPQHF,TGTGCCAGCAGCCCGACACTGTATAGCAATCAGCCCCAGCATTTT
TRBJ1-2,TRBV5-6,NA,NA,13,CASSLEAGYGYTF,TGTGCCAGCAGCTTGGAGGCGGGGTATGGCTACACCTTC
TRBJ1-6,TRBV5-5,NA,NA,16,CASRSEQSSYNSPLHF,TGTGCCAGCAGGTCCGAACAGAGCTCCTATAATTCACCCCTCCACTTT